The clone carrying this TCR beta chain was counted between two and nine times. From the 5' RACE reads, TCRdb called clonotypes with MiXCR, one entry per CDR3 protein. The repertoire holds 500,000 to 550,000 distinct CDR3 sequences, with 20% to 25% as singletons. The data stem from a study of T cells after yellow fever vaccination. CDR1 and CDR2 from the germline V gene are SGHDN and FVKESK. V gave up 1 base and J gave up 0 bases; unmatched junction bases: 0. CDR3 size: 16 residues. The sequences come from PBMCs, collected 20 to 25 days after the first yellow fever vaccination. The rearrangement joins TRBV14 to TRBJ2-6, with 7 positions matching TRBD1. The receptor's source is a man aged 18 to 30 who received the YFV17D yellow fever vaccine. CDR3 residues: CASSQGDSSGANVLTF. The CDR3 coding sequence is TGTGCCAGCAGCCAAGGGGACAGCTCTGGGGCCAACGTCCTGACTTTC.